This T cell receptor (beta chain) was identified in a study of OX40 agonist ivuxolimab in advanced cancers. Whole-study context: An anti-OX40 (CD134) antibody with agonistic activity, ivuxolimab, was administered to patients.

Findings and limits, study-wide: Among the lowest levels of clonal expansion were found in partial responders at 0.1-3.0 mg/kg. Low normalized T-cell clonal expansion was also seen in some nonresponders. In the 0.1 to 3.0 mg/kg range, CD4+ and CD8+ blood T cells had expanded clonally by week 6.

Trimming took 6 bases from V and 2 from J, leaving 7 bases between them. The CDR3 length is 12 residues. Germline V gives CDR1 LNHDA, CDR2 SQIVND (reference sequence). Measured with immunoSEQ multiplex PCR; TCRdb has only the in-frame clones, and not every one. The data contain tens of thousands of clones, roughly 90% of them singletons. Details on this clone: Its antigen remains unidentified.

The chain carries TRBV19 and TRBJ1-2, with D hard to call. Sequences were derived from CD4+ or CD8+ T cells sorted from blood, sampled in a trial of the OX40 agonist ivuxolimab. This TCR was recovered from an adult with an advanced solid tumor such as melanoma, head and neck, liver or kidney cancer. The CDR3 nucleotides read TGTGCCAGTAGCACGGACAACTATGGCTACACCTTC. This sequence encodes CASSTDNYGYTF.